Shown below are 18 T cell receptor beta chains from a single sample sequenced in a study of blood T cell repertoires in COVID-19. Measured with immunoSEQ multiplex PCR; TCRdb has only the in-frame clones, and not every one. This table holds 140,000 to 150,000 clones, around 90% found once. Source material: peripheral blood. These receptors were taken from a man aged 70 or older with acute or convalescent COVID-19.

The chain carries TRBV19 and TRBJ2-7; TRBD1 agrees at 9 bases. The CDR3 loop spans 17 amino acids. The ends lost 6 bases at V and 0 bases at J; junction bases unmatched: 12. Germline V CDR1 and CDR2: LNHDA, SQIVND (reference sequence). The CDR3 DNA sequence: TGTGCCAGTAGAGACAGGGTCGCGGGACAGGGCTCCTACGAGCAGTACTTC. Translation gives CASRDRVAGQGSYEQYF.

The chain combines TRBV5-6 with TRBJ1-4, with no clear D. The germline V and J ends were trimmed by 4 bases and 12 bases, with 10 bases remaining between them. The CDR3 is 11 residues long. Germline CDR1 reads SGHDT; CDR2 reads YYEEEE. CDR3 DNA sequence: TGTGCCAGCAGCATGGGTGAGGAACTGTTTTTT. Translation gives CASSMGEELFF.

This sequence joins TRBV11-2 and TRBJ2-2, with D maybe TRBD2 (5 bases). Between the trimmed V and J ends, which lost 1 base and 5 bases, there was a span of 11 bases. The CDR3 is 15 amino acids. CDR1 is SGHAT, CDR2 FQNNGV, per germline. The CDR3 loop reads CASSLGLALTGELFF. CDR3 in DNA: TGTGCCAGCAGCTTAGGCTTAGCGCTGACCGGGGAGCTGTTTTTT. Looking up the rest from reference TRBV11-2 and TRBJ2-2 gives the full variable domain: EAGVAQSPRYKIIEKRQSVAFWCNPISGHATLYWYQQILGQGPKLLIQFQNNGVVDDSQLPKDRFSAERLKGVDSTLKIQPAKLEDSAVYLCASSLGLALTGELFFGEGSRLTVL.

This chain connects TRBV29-1 to TRBJ1-2; 7 bases are shared with TRBD1. V lost 7 bases, J lost 4 bases, and 9 bases stayed unmatched. CDR1 and CDR2 (germline): SQVTM, ANQGSEA. The CDR3 length is 13 residues. CDR3 protein: CSAEEGAGYGYTF. The CDR3, as DNA: TGCAGCGCCGAGGAGGGGGCGGGCTATGGCTACACCTTC.

The gene calls are TRBV19 and TRBJ1-6; TRBD1 aligns across 7 bases. The germline V gene has CDR1 LNHDA and CDR2 SQIVND (reference sequence). V lost 5 bases to trimming and J lost 14 bases; unmatched junction nucleotides: 18. There are 16 residues in the CDR3. In DNA, the CDR3 is TGTGCCAGTAGTCCCACCGGGACAGCCCCAATTGGAACCCTCCACTTT. Protein sequence: CASSPTGTAPIGTLHF. Together with reference TRBV19 and TRBJ1-6, the CDR3 gives the full variable domain: DGGITQSPKYLFRKEGQNVTLSCEQNLNHDAMYWYRQDPGQGLRLIYYSQIVNDFQKGDIAEGYSVSREKKESFPLTVTSAQKNPTAFYLCASSPTGTAPIGTLHFGNGTRLTVT.

J is TRBJ1-4 and V is TRBV27; 7 bases are shared with TRBD1. J lost 7 bases, V lost 2 bases, and 7 bases had no gene match. CDR3 length equals 15 residues. Germline V CDR1 and CDR2: MNHEY, SMNVEV (reference sequence). CDR3 sequence reads: CASSLRGTVSEKLFF. The CDR3 DNA sequence: TGTGCCAGCAGTTTAAGGGGGACAGTGAGTGAAAAACTGTTTTTT.

This clone was recorded only once. The chain links TRBV6-1 to TRBJ2-2, with TRBD1 matching 10 bases. Germline values: CDR1 MNHNS, CDR2 SASEGT. This CDR3 comprises 17 residues. With V trimmed by 4 bases and J by 4 bases, 9 bases remained unmatched. The CDR3 spells CASSGHRDRGSTGELFF. In nucleotides, the CDR3 is TGTGCCAGCAGTGGACACCGGGACAGGGGTAGCACCGGGGAGCTGTTTTTT.

The chain uses TRBV2 and TRBJ2-5; TRBD2 matches at 8 bases. This CDR3 is 14 amino acids long. With 4 bases clipped from V and 5 bases from J, the junction kept 6 bases outside the gene matches. Germline lookup yields CDR1 SNHLY and CDR2 FYNNEI. Here the CDR3 DNA reads TGTGCCAGCAGTGTTGGCGGGGGGTGGGAGACCCAGTACTTC. Translation gives CASSVGGGWETQYF.

J is TRBJ1-1 and V is TRBV6-5, with 7 nucleotides matching TRBD1. This CDR3 has 13 residues. Germline V gene lookup returns CDR1 MNHEY and CDR2 SVGAGI. The V segment lost 6 bases and the J segment 1 base; nucleotides outside the gene matches: 2. The CDR3 nucleotides read TGTGCCAGCAGGGGGACAGCGAACACTGAAGCTTTCTTT. This sequence encodes CASRGTANTEAFF.

The chain carries TRBV28 and TRBJ2-1; 9 positions match TRBD2. Germline CDR1 MDHEN, CDR2 SYDVKM. The CDR3 loop spans 15 amino acids. Unmatched junction bases numbered 2, after V lost 2 bases and J lost 3 bases. CDR3 sequence reads: CASSLAGGFYNEQFF. CDR3 bases: TGTGCCAGCAGTTTAGCGGGAGGGTTCTACAATGAGCAGTTCTTC. The variable domain in full, with the rest retrieved from reference TRBV28 and TRBJ2-1, is DVKVTQSSRYLVKRTGEKVFLECVQDMDHENMFWYRQDPGLGLRLIYFSYDVKMKEKGDIPEGYSVSREKKERFSLILESASTNQTSMYLCASSLAGGFYNEQFFGPGTRLTVL.

V gene TRBV12-3 or TRBV12-4 combines with J gene TRBJ2-1; TRBD2 is a possible D gene (5 bases). The CDR3 contains 11 residues. V lost 6 bases and J lost 5, with 5 bases in between. The CDR3 sequence: CASRRDNEQFF. CDR3 DNA sequence: TGTGCCAGCAGGAGGGACAATGAGCAGTTCTTC.

The rearrangement joins TRBV29-1 to TRBJ1-2; perhaps TRBD1 as D (6 bases). Trimming took off 5 bases at V and 4 bases at J, with 11 bases between the two ends. The V gene's germline CDR1 is SQVTM and CDR2 ANQGSEA. The CDR3 is 12 amino acids. This CDR3 reads CSVSQGGYGYTF. The DNA of the CDR3 is TGCAGCGTTTCACAGGGTGGCTATGGCTACACCTTC.

This clone occurred once. This chain uses TRBV7-9 with TRBJ1-2; 7 bases are shared with TRBD1. The V segment lost 3 bases and the J segment 7 bases; nucleotides outside the gene matches: 5. CDR1 is SEHNR and CDR2 is FQNEAQ in the germline V gene (reference sequence). The CDR3 has 13 residues. The CDR3 nucleotides read TGTGCCAGCAGCTTTGAAGGGGGCCGTGGCTACACCTTC. This codes for CASSFEGGRGYTF. The complete variable domain, with remaining parts taken from reference TRBV7-9 and TRBJ1-2, reads DTGVSQNPRHKITKRGQNVTFRCDPISEHNRLYWYRQTLGQGPEFLTYFQNEAQLEKSRLLSDRFSAERPKGSFSTLEIQRTEQGDSAMYLCASSFEGGRGYTFGSGTRLTVV.

The J gene is TRBJ1-5, the V gene TRBV7-3; D might be TRBD1 (5 bases). V was shortened by 1 base and J by 4 bases, with 17 bases between the two germline ends. Germline V gene sequence: CDR1 SGHTA, CDR2 FQGTGA. The CDR3 covers 17 residues. The CDR3 DNA is TGTGCCAGCAGCTTAATGGGACTTCGGGTTAGGAATCAGCCCCAGCATTTT. It specifies CASSLMGLRVRNQPQHF.

The rearrangement joins TRBV10-3 to TRBJ1-1; 7 nucleotides line up with TRBD1. The J segment lost 0 bases and the V segment lost 10 bases, leaving 5 bases of the junction unmatched. The CDR3 has 13 residues. In germline, CDR1 is ENHRY, CDR2 SYGVKD. The CDR3 region has the DNA TGTGCCACACGACAGGGATTGAACACTGAAGCTTTCTTT. Translation gives CATRQGLNTEAFF.

The CDR3 DNA reads TGTGCCTGGACTAGCGGGAGGGGCCTTTCAGGGGAGCAGTTCTTC. This gives the protein CAWTSGRGLSGEQFF. This chain connects TRBV30 to TRBJ2-1, with 12 bases matching TRBD2. In germline, CDR1 is GTSNPN, CDR2 SVGIG (reference sequence). Losses at the gene ends were 4 bases for V and 10 bases for J; bases not matched to a gene: 11. The CDR3 is made up of 15 amino acids.

This clone was recorded once. The rearrangement uses TRBV3-1 (or the pseudogene TRBV3-2) and TRBJ1-2; D remains ambiguous. This CDR3 is 12 amino acids long. With 5 bases removed from V and 3 bases from J, the gap between germline ends came to 7 bases. In germline, CDR1 is LGHDT, CDR2 YNNKEL (reference sequence). CDR3 nucleotide sequence: TGTGCCAGCAGCGCCCAGGACTATGGCTACACCTTC. It specifies CASSAQDYGYTF.

The V and J genes are TRBV19 and TRBJ1-6; perhaps TRBD1 as D (6 bases). V was shortened by 3 bases and J by 7 bases, with 16 bases between the two germline ends. Germline V gene lookup returns CDR1 LNHDA and CDR2 SQIVND (reference sequence). The CDR3 sequence is 16 residues long. The DNA of the CDR3 is TGTGCCAGTAGTATTCAATTGGACAGACCAAATTCACCCCTCCACTTT. Its protein is CASSIQLDRPNSPLHF.